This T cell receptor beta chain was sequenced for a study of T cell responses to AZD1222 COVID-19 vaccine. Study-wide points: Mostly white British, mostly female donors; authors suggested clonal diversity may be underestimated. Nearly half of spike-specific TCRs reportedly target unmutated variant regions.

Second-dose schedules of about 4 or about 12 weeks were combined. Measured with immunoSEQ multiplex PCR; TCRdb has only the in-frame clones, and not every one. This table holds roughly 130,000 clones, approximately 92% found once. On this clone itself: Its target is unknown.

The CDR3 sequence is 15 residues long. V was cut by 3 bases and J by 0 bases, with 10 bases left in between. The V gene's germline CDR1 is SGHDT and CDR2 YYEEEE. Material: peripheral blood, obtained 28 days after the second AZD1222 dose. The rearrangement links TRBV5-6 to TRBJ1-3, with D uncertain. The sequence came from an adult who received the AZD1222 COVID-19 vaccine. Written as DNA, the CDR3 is TGTGCCAGCAGCTCGGTCTTCCTCTCTGGAAACACCATATATTTT. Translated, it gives CASSSVFLSGNTIYF. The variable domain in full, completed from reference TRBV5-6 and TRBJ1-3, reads DAGVTQSPTHLIKTRGQQVTLRCSPKSGHDTVSWYQQALGQGPQFIFQYYEEEERQRGNFPDRFSGHQFPNYSSELNVNALLLGDSALYLCASSSVFLSGNTIYFGEGSWLTVV.